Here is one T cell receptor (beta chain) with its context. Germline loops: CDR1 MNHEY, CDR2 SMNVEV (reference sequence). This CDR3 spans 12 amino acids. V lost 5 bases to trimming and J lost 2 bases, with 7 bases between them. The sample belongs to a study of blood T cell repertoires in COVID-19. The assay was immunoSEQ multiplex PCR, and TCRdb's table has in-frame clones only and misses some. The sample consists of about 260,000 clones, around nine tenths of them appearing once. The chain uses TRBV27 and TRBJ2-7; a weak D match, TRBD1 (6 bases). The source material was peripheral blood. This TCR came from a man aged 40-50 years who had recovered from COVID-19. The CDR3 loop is CASSGGPYEQYF. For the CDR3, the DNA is TGTGCCAGCAGTGGGGGCCCCTACGAGCAGTACTTC.